Listed below are T cell receptor beta chains from one sample, sequenced in a study of Graves' ophthalmopathy and Graves' hyperthyroidism. TCRdb itself ran the multiplex PCR reads through MiXCR, one entry per CDR3 protein. This table holds over a million distinct CDR3 sequences, around a third found once. Sequencing was carried out using peripheral blood or thyroid tissue (not recorded which). The receptors here all came from an adult man with Graves' hyperthyroidism. Both conserved end residues are part of each CDR3. A D gene is named only where the DNA matches it firmly. Clone sizes are given selectively: once, few, many, or a class where the clone is expanded.

d_call	clone_size	j_call	v_call	cdr3_aa	cdr3_nt
TRBD2	many	TRBJ2-7	TRBV7-9	CASSHTSGGYEQYF	TGTGCCAGCAGCCATACTAGCGGGGGCTACGAGCAGTACTTC
TRBD1	NA	TRBJ1-1	TRBV12-3/TRBV12-4	CASSPTTGSPEAFF	TGTGCCAGCAGTCCCACGACAGGGAGTCCTGAAGCTTTCTTT
NA	many	TRBJ1-1	TRBV29-1	CSVPGGGLGAGAFF	TGCAGCGTCCCCGGCGGGGGATTAGGGGCGGGAGCTTTCTTT
TRBD1	NA	TRBJ1-1	TRBV29-1	CSVEVRQGAIEAFF	TGCAGCGTTGAAGTTAGACAGGGGGCGATTGAAGCTTTCTTT
NA	NA	TRBJ1-1	TRBV29-1	CSVPNQGTTNTEAFF	TGCAGCGTCCCTAACCAGGGAACAACGAACACTGAAGCTTTCTTT
NA	many	TRBJ2-5	TRBV7-7	CASSPLVGGETQYF	TGTGCCAGCAGCCCTCTAGTTGGTGGAGAGACCCAGTACTTC
TRBD2	NA	TRBJ2-7	TRBV29-1	CSVEAPGRLRGSAEQYF	TGCAGCGTTGAAGCCCCCGGGAGGTTAAGGGGTTCCGCCGAGCAGTACTTC
TRBD1	many	TRBJ2-7	TRBV29-1	CSVLQGGHEQYF	TGCAGCGTCCTACAGGGGGGCCACGAGCAGTACTTC
NA	many	TRBJ1-1	TRBV4-3	CASSQDFIGLTEAFF	TGCGCCAGCAGCCAAGATTTCATCGGGCTCACTGAAGCTTTCTTT
TRBD1	many	TRBJ2-2	TRBV10-3	CAIRPGQGTGELFF	TGTGCCATCAGACCGGGACAGGGTACCGGGGAGCTGTTTTTT
TRBD2	many	TRBJ2-5	TRBV5-8	CASSMTSGSGKTQYF	TGTGCCAGCAGCATGACTAGCGGGAGCGGAAAGACCCAGTACTTC
TRBD2	NA	TRBJ2-7	TRBV7-2	CASSPRLSGRGGEQYF	TGTGCCAGCAGCCCGCGACTGAGCGGGAGAGGAGGGGAGCAGTACTTC
TRBD2	NA	TRBJ2-7	TRBV5-8	CASSLIAGGNYEQYF	TGTGCCAGCAGCCTAATAGCGGGAGGTAACTACGAGCAGTACTTC
NA	medium-sized	TRBJ1-5	TRBV7-2	CASSGHGGISNQPQHF	TGTGCCAGCAGTGGACACGGCGGCATAAGCAATCAGCCCCAGCATTTT
NA	few	TRBJ1-5	TRBV6-5	CASSFSGFSPQHF	TGTGCCAGCAGTTTCTCGGGGTTTTCGCCCCAGCATTTT
NA	many	TRBJ1-2	TRBV9	CASSHGGRGDYGYTF	TGTGCCAGCTCTCACGGCGGACGGGGTGACTATGGCTACACCTTC
TRBD1	NA	TRBJ1-2	TRBV2	CAIRAGQGASSGYTF	TGTGCCATCCGAGCAGGACAGGGGGCATCGTCTGGCTACACCTTC
NA	NA	TRBJ1-2	TRBV4-2	CASSQDPGGGYYGYTF	TGTGCCAGCAGCCAAGATCCGGGGGGGGGATACTATGGCTACACCTTC
NA	many	TRBJ2-7	TRBV9	CASSVEVAGEQYF	TGTGCCAGCAGCGTAGAGGTAGCTGGCGAGCAGTACTTC
NA	once	TRBJ2-7	TRBV2	CASREGRRYEQYF	TGTGCCAGCAGGGAGGGGAGAAGGTACGAGCAGTACTTC
NA	NA	TRBJ1-2	TRBV10-3	CAISADFGNYGYTF	TGTGCCATCAGTGCCGATTTTGGAAACTATGGCTACACCTTC
NA	NA	TRBJ2-6	TRBV7-2	CASSGEGGDSGANVLTF	TGTGCCAGCAGCGGGGAAGGGGGGGACTCGGGGGCCAACGTCCTGACTTTC
NA	NA	TRBJ1-1	TRBV28	CASSPGRRMNTEAFF	TGTGCCAGCAGCCCGGGCCGGAGGATGAACACTGAAGCTTTCTTT
NA	many	TRBJ1-2	TRBV7-8	CASSLGAGFTVGFYTF	TGTGCCAGCAGCTTAGGAGCAGGGTTTACTGTCGGGTTCTACACCTTC
NA	few	TRBJ2-5	TRBV7-8	CARPTEGWQETQYF	TGTGCTAGACCGACAGAGGGGTGGCAAGAGACCCAGTACTTC
NA	many	TRBJ1-5	TRBV5-1	CASSLSAGDKPQHF	TGCGCCAGCAGCTTGTCGGCAGGGGATAAGCCCCAGCATTTT
TRBD1	many	TRBJ1-1	TRBV7-9	CASSFTNDRGTEAFF	TGTGCCAGCAGCTTCACCAACGACAGGGGCACTGAAGCTTTCTTT
TRBD1	many	TRBJ2-5	TRBV9	CASSARSGQGGETQYF	TGTGCCAGCAGCGCCCGGTCGGGACAGGGTGGGGAGACCCAGTACTTC
TRBD2	NA	TRBJ2-7	TRBV7-2	CASSQDGTSGVYEQYF	TGTGCCAGCAGCCAAGATGGGACTAGCGGAGTCTACGAGCAGTACTTC
NA	few	TRBJ1-5	TRBV19	CASSVSGGSQPQHF	TGTGCCAGTAGTGTAAGCGGGGGAAGTCAGCCCCAGCATTTT
NA	once	TRBJ2-7	TRBV7-8	CASSPLERSEQYF	TGTGCCAGCTCACCTTTGGAGCGATCCGAGCAGTACTTC
NA	NA	TRBJ1-1	TRBV19	CASSEGGANTEAFF	TGTGCCAGTTCGGAAGGAGGGGCGAACACTGAAGCTTTCTTT
TRBD1	many	TRBJ2-5	TRBV2	CASSGPRDRDGLETQYF	TGTGCCAGCAGCGGACCTCGGGACAGGGATGGGCTGGAGACCCAGTACTTC
NA	many	TRBJ2-7	TRBV29-1	CSVRAGSSYEQYF	TGCAGCGTTCGGGCAGGGAGCTCCTACGAGCAGTACTTC
TRBD1	NA	TRBJ1-2	TRBV7-2	CASSLDREHYGYTF	TGTGCCAGTAGCTTGGACAGGGAGCACTATGGCTACACCTTC
NA	NA	TRBJ1-3	TRBV15	CATSHDGQTSGNTIYF	TGTGCCACCAGCCACGACGGACAGACCTCTGGAAACACCATATATTTT
TRBD2	once	TRBJ2-7	TRBV29-1	CSVEDPGTSGGERGYEQYF	TGCAGCGTTGAAGACCCCGGGACTAGCGGGGGGGAAAGGGGCTACGAGCAGTACTTC
TRBD2	NA	TRBJ2-5	TRBV7-9	CASSSPGLAGTQETQYF	TGTGCCAGCAGCTCTCCGGGACTAGCCGGGACTCAAGAGACCCAGTACTTC
NA	NA	TRBJ2-2	TRBV20-1	CSARALAGNTGELFF	TGCAGTGCTAGAGCATTGGCAGGGAACACCGGGGAGCTGTTTTTT
NA	many	TRBJ1-1	TRBV7-9	CASSAGFAEAFF	TGTGCCAGCAGCGCGGGATTTGCTGAAGCTTTCTTT
NA	few	TRBJ2-5	TRBV25-1	CASSEYGEGLQETQYF	TGTGCCAGCAGTGAATATGGCGAGGGCCTGCAAGAGACCCAGTACTTC
NA	NA	TRBJ2-3	TRBV5-5	CASSPGRVSTDTQYF	TGTGCCAGCAGCCCTGGTCGGGTCAGCACAGATACGCAGTATTTT
TRBD1	NA	TRBJ2-6	TRBV2	CASRTGGANVLTF	TGTGCCAGCAGGACAGGGGGGGCCAACGTCCTGACTTTC
NA	NA	TRBJ1-5	TRBV7-2	CASSVRPQHF	TGTGCCAGCAGCGTTCGGCCCCAGCATTTT
NA	NA	TRBJ1-6	TRBV4-1	CASSPEGQLHF	TGCGCCAGCAGCCCAGAAGGTCAGCTCCACTTT
NA	many	TRBJ1-1	TRBV7-6	CASSPFPSTGYWDTEAFF	TGTGCCAGCAGCCCTTTTCCCTCAACAGGGTATTGGGACACTGAAGCTTTCTTT
NA	NA	TRBJ2-7	TRBV10-3	CAPNPTVAYEQYF	TGTGCCCCGAACCCGACTGTCGCCTACGAGCAGTACTTC